Below are 22 T cell receptor beta chains sequenced from a single sample in a study of vaccination and CD4 T cells after COVID-19. Treatment: approximately 9-day PBMC culture with coronavirus spike peptide pools or control peptides (ViraFEST assay). Oncomine TCR Beta short-read sequencing was applied to DNA from cultured CD4+ T cells. TCRdb itself ran the PCR reads through MiXCR, one entry per CDR3 protein. In the table there are 10,000 or so distinct CDR3 sequences, over 75% of which are singletons. For these receptors, no antigen is known. Sequences were obtained from CD4+ T cells from blood, cultured in vitro. The source of these receptors is a human donor who had recovered from COVID-19.

The J gene is TRBJ2-5, the V gene TRBV7-2; weak D call: TRBD1 (6 bases). CDR1 is SGHTA and CDR2 is FQGNSA in the germline V gene. The CDR3 has 17 residues. Trimming took 2 bases from V and 5 from J, leaving 21 bases between them. This CDR3 is CASSLRQGQAWRETQYF. The CDR3 DNA reads TGTGCCAGCAGCTTAAGGCAGGGGCAAGCCTGGAGGGAGACCCAGTACTTC.

The V gene is TRBV6-2 or TRBV6-3, the J gene TRBJ2-3; 8 bases match TRBD2. This CDR3 is 15 amino acids long. Germline CDR1 MNHEY, CDR2 SVGEGT. Trimming removed 6 bases from V and 2 bases from J; junction bases left unmatched: 7. The CDR3 loop reads CASSLAGLATDTQYF. CDR3 nucleotides: TGTGCCAGCAGCTTAGCGGGACTGGCCACAGATACGCAGTATTTT.

This chain links TRBV15 with TRBJ1-4, with no clear D. Trimming shortened V by 1 base and J by 3 bases, and 9 bases separated the two germline ends. Germline V gene lookup returns CDR1 LNHNV and CDR2 YYDKDF (reference sequence). This CDR3 region has 15 residues. CDR3 sequence reads: CATSRVTVPNEKLFF. For the CDR3, the DNA is TGTGCCACCAGCAGAGTTACGGTTCCTAATGAAAAACTGTTTTTT.

The rearrangement joins TRBV27 to TRBJ1-4, with a tentative D call TRBD1 (6 bases). CDR3 length: 14 amino acids. Germline loops: CDR1 MNHEY, CDR2 SMNVEV (reference sequence). Deletions cut 6 bases from V and 6 bases from J, with 14 bases between. CDR3 nucleotide sequence: TGTGCCAGCAGCTGGGGGGGGCGCGATGAAAAACTGTTTTTT. It specifies CASSWGGRDEKLFF.

This chain joins TRBV28 and TRBJ2-5, with TRBD1 identical over 8 bases. V trimming: 5 bases; J trimming: 7 bases; junction bases outside the gene matches: 9. Germline lookup yields CDR1 MDHEN and CDR2 SYDVKM. There are 14 residues in the CDR3. The CDR3 is CASSIPQGAGTQYF. The CDR3 bases are TGTGCCAGCAGTATACCCCAGGGGGCAGGGACCCAGTACTTC. Together with reference TRBV28 and TRBJ2-5, the CDR3 gives the full variable domain: DVKVTQSSRYLVKRTGEKVFLECVQDMDHENMFWYRQDPGLGLRLIYFSYDVKMKEKGDIPEGYSVSREKKERFSLILESASTNQTSMYLCASSIPQGAGTQYFGPGTRLLVL.

The chain combines TRBV20-1 with TRBJ2-7; D possibly corresponds to TRBD2 (5 bases). Germline loops: CDR1 DFQATT, CDR2 SNEGSKA (reference sequence). V shed 5 bases and J shed 1 base, with 18 bases lying between them. The CDR3 has 15 residues. The CDR3 reads CSAEGFERPSYEQYF. The CDR3, as DNA: TGCAGTGCTGAGGGATTTGAGAGGCCTTCCTACGAGCAGTACTTC.

This rearrangement joins TRBV20-1 to TRBJ2-3; D possibly matches TRBD1 or TRBD2 (5 bases each). V lost 4 bases and J lost 2, with 16 bases in between. Germline lookup yields CDR1 DFQATT and CDR2 SNEGSKA (reference sequence). This CDR3 region has 15 residues. The CDR3 reads CSAIRQRGLTDTQYF. CDR3 coding DNA: TGCAGTGCTATCCGCCAGAGGGGCCTCACAGATACGCAGTATTTT.

This chain's CDR3 is CSANPARGGQETQYF. The DNA for the CDR3 is TGCAGTGCTAATCCGGCCAGGGGGGGACAAGAGACCCAGTACTTC. The gene calls are TRBV20-1 and TRBJ2-5; perhaps D is TRBD1 or TRBD2 (7 bases each). V was shortened by 4 bases and J by 2 bases, with 17 bases between the two germline ends. CDR1 DFQATT and CDR2 SNEGSKA come from the germline V gene (reference sequence). This CDR3 comprises 15 residues.

The chain combines TRBV20-1 with TRBJ1-3; 8 bases match TRBD1. The CDR3 spans 14 residues. Germline-derived CDR1 and CDR2 are DFQATT and SNEGSKA (reference sequence). V was clipped by 5 bases and J by 3 bases; unmatched bases: 6. CDR3 DNA sequence: TGCAGTGCTCGACCAACAGGGGGTGGAAACACCATATATTTT. Its translation: CSARPTGGGNTIYF.

This chain uses TRBV2 with TRBJ1-6; 8 nucleotides agree with TRBD1. CDR1 and CDR2 (germline): SNHLY, FYNNEI. The ends lost 5 bases at V and 13 bases at J; junction bases unmatched: 13. There are 15 residues in the CDR3. CDR3 sequence: CASSSKAGQGTPLHF. Written as DNA, the CDR3 is TGTGCCAGCAGTTCTAAGGCAGGACAGGGTACCCCCCTCCACTTT.

This chain connects TRBV20-1 to TRBJ2-3; 10 nucleotides align to TRBD1. The V gene end was trimmed by 7 bases and the J gene end by 3 bases; junction bases not matched to a gene: 13. Germline assignment: CDR1 DFQATT and CDR2 SNEGSKA (reference sequence). This CDR3 is 16 amino acids long. CDR3 bases: TGCAGTGTTGACATGGGGTGGGACAGGGGTACAGATACGCAGTATTTT. This translates into CSVDMGWDRGTDTQYF.

This rearrangement joins TRBV20-1 to TRBJ2-3; D may correspond to TRBD1 or TRBD2 (6 bases each). The CDR3 is made up of 16 amino acids. V was trimmed by 6 bases and J by 4 bases, leaving 23 bases between them. Germline-derived CDR1 and CDR2 are DFQATT and SNEGSKA (reference sequence). CDR3 protein: CSAPSAGHKAADTQYF. DNA for the CDR3: TGCAGTGCACCGTCCGCGGGACATAAAGCGGCAGATACGCAGTATTTT.

A few counts support this clonotype. The CDR3 nucleotides are TGTGCCAGCAGCGCCAGGCCTCCTCTCGGACAGGGAGGCACTGAAGCTTTCTTT. It specifies CASSARPPLGQGGTEAFF. This sequence joins TRBV7-6 and TRBJ1-1; 8 bases align to TRBD1. This CDR3 is built from 18 residues. The germline V gene encodes CDR1 SGHVS and CDR2 FNYEAQ. Trimming removed 5 bases from V and 4 bases from J; junction bases left unmatched: 18.

The chain links TRBV19 to TRBJ1-2, with D perhaps TRBD1 (6 bases). Germline lookup yields CDR1 LNHDA and CDR2 SQIVND (reference sequence). V lost 3 bases and J lost 3, with 14 bases in between. The CDR3 is 15 amino acids. CDR3 sequence reads: CASSMPYNRDYGYTF. The DNA for the CDR3 is TGTGCCAGTAGTATGCCCTATAACAGGGACTATGGCTACACCTTC.

The chain joins TRBV10-3 to TRBJ1-3, with D hard to call. Germline-derived CDR1 and CDR2 are ENHRY and SYGVKD. With 2 bases removed from V and 0 bases from J, the gap between germline ends came to 8 bases. The CDR3 consists of 15 residues. The CDR3 DNA reads as TGTGCCATCAGTGAGGCCCTAATCTCTGGAAACACCATATATTTT. Encoded protein: CAISEALISGNTIYF.

The chain links TRBV20-1 to TRBJ2-7, with 12 positions matching TRBD2. Germline V lookup: CDR1 DFQATT, CDR2 SNEGSKA (reference sequence). This CDR3 spans 16 amino acids. Trimming cost V 3 bases and J 3 bases; bases outside gene matches: 9. The CDR3 DNA reads TGCAGTGCTAGGGGGACTAGCGGGCGGCGGAACTACGAGCAGTACTTC. Protein: CSARGTSGRRNYEQYF.

The chain couples TRBV11-2 to TRBJ2-5, with TRBD1 matching 9 bases. The CDR3 is 14 residues long. Germline-derived CDR1 and CDR2 are SGHAT and FQNNGV. The V segment lost 5 bases and the J segment 5 bases; nucleotides outside the gene matches: 6. The CDR3 sequence: CASSPDRGWETQYF. For the CDR3, the DNA is TGTGCCAGCAGCCCGGACAGGGGCTGGGAGACCCAGTACTTC.

This clonotype was seen more than once but under ten times. V usage is TRBV20-1 and J usage is TRBJ1-5, with D hard to call. The V end lost 3 bases, the J end lost 3 bases, and 21 bases lay between the germline ends. CDR1 is DFQATT, CDR2 SNEGSKA, per germline (reference sequence). CDR3 length equals 17 residues. CDR3 region: CSARGEPSPGYNQPQHF. CDR3 coding DNA: TGCAGTGCTAGGGGCGAGCCCTCCCCAGGTTACAATCAGCCCCAGCATTTT.

This clonotype showed up just a few times. V is TRBV7-9 and J is TRBJ1-6; 9 bases agree with TRBD1. The CDR3 contains 17 residues. Germline V gives CDR1 SEHNR, CDR2 FQNEAQ (reference sequence). V trimming: 3 bases; J trimming: 3 bases; junction bases outside the gene matches: 6. The CDR3 loop is CASSFGQGPLYNSPLHF. As DNA, the CDR3 is TGTGCCAGCAGCTTTGGACAGGGGCCTCTCTATAATTCACCCCTCCACTTT.

This chain joins TRBV28 and TRBJ2-7; 10 bases line up with TRBD2. Per the germline V gene, CDR1 is MDHEN and CDR2 is SYDVKM. CDR3 length equals 15 residues. V shed 5 bases, J shed 0 bases, and the junction held 4 bases outside the gene matches. Here the CDR3 DNA reads TGTGCCAGCAGTAAAGCGGGGGGGAGCTCCTACGAGCAGTACTTC. Its protein product is CASSKAGGSSYEQYF.

The chain is built from TRBV20-1 and TRBJ1-3, with a possible D match to TRBD1 (6 bases). V was cut by 5 bases and J by 2 bases, with 10 bases left in between. The CDR3 extends over 13 amino acids. The germline gives CDR1 DFQATT, CDR2 SNEGSKA (reference sequence). Here the CDR3 reads CSALAGAGNTIYF. Written as DNA, the CDR3 is TGCAGTGCTTTGGCAGGGGCTGGAAACACCATATATTTT.

This chain links TRBV24-1 with TRBJ1-5; no clear D. Trimming left V 10 bases short and J 8 bases short, with 8 bases between. Germline CDR1 KGHDR, CDR2 SFDVKD. There are 10 residues in the CDR3. CDR3 region: CATTSEPQHF. The CDR3 DNA reads TGTGCCACTACCTCGGAGCCCCAGCATTTT.